This entry is about one TCR beta chain. As processed by the authors: It was from reference gene primer amplification that nucleated cell counts were estimated. Produced via immunoSEQ multiplex PCR; TCRdb's table is partial and in-frame only. V, J and clone size derive from that table, while D and trimming were established from the DNA sequence. The data show 200,000 to 250,000 clones, with about 91% seen just once and just under 6.5% held by the top ten. Germline V gene sequence: CDR1 SGHAT, CDR2 FQNNGV. The germline V and J ends were trimmed by 3 bases and 6 bases, with 17 bases remaining between them. The CDR3 covers 15 residues. Seattle's enrolled individuals joined amid active infection and were then monitored longitudinally. The data originate from a study of blood T cell repertoires in COVID-19. As for the study in general: Nucleic acid was either cDNA or gDNA, and it came from T cells, B-cell-depleted T cells, or PBMCs.

The genes are TRBV11-2 and TRBJ1-2; D is possibly TRBD1 (6 bases). Sequenced sample: peripheral blood. The sequence derives from a woman under 40 with COVID-19, enrolled during active disease. The CDR3 here is CASSFFLGARDGYTF. The CDR3 nucleotides are TGTGCCAGCAGCTTTTTCTTGGGGGCGCGAGATGGCTACACCTTC.